The entry below gives a single T cell receptor (beta chain) sequence along with its context. Its antigen is currently unknown. These data come from a study of shared clonotypes between healthy human individuals. Study-level points and caveats: The authors expected sequencing depth to affect clonotype sharing among donors.

This table comes from immunoSEQ multiplex PCR, and its TCRdb copy is limited to in-frame clones, with some not included. The sample lists about 1,500,000 clones; roughly 96% were seen once. CDR1 is SGHVS and CDR2 is FQNEAQ in the germline V gene. CDR3 length: 14 residues. V dropped 6 bases and J dropped 4; count of bases not matched to a gene: 5. This clonotype was obtained from a man aged 25-45 years in good health. This rearrangement joins TRBV7-8 to TRBJ2-7, with 11 bases that match TRBD2. The sequencing sample was made of naive CD4+ T cells sorted from blood. As for subset: CD45RA+ positively selected. CDR3 protein: CASSETSGIYEQYF. For the CDR3, the DNA is TGTGCCAGCAGTGAGACTAGCGGGATTTACGAGCAGTACTTC.